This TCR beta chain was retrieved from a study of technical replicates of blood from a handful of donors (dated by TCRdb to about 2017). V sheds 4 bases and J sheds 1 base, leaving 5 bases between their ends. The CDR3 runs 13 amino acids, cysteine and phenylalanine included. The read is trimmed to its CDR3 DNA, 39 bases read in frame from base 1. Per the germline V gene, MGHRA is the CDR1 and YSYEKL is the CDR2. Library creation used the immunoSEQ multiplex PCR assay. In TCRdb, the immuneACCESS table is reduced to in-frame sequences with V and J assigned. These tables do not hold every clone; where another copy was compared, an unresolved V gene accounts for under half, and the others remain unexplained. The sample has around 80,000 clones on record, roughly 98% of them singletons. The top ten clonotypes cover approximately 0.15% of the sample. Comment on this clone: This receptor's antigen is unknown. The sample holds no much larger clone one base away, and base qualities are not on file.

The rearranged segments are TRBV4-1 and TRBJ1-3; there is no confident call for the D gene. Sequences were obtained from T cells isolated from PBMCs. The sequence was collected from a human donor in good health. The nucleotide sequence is TGCGCCAGCAGCCCGTTTTCTGGAAACACCATATATTTT. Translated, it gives CASSPFSGNTIYF.